This T cell receptor (beta chain) is from a study of read filtering for tumor transcriptome and immune sequencing. This clonotype was seen ten or more times. Per germline, CDR1 LGHDT and CDR2 YNNKEL (reference sequence). V lost 3 bases, J lost 1 base, and 3 bases stayed unmatched. This CDR3 spans 15 amino acids. This library used roughly 400 ng RNA and molecular barcoded adaptors spanning alpha/delta and beta/gamma chains. One entry per CDR3 protein, called by TCRdb with MiXCR from the reads. Of fewer than 75,000 distinct CDR3 sequences detected, 20% to 25% appear once; the ten largest clones hold roughly a sixth.

This sequence originates from a donor at least 40 years old with multiple myeloma. Material: a population of CD138-negative cells sorted from bone marrow. V and J are TRBV3-1 and TRBJ2-1; 7 positions match TRBD2. The DNA of the CDR3 is TGTGCCAGCAGCCAGGGGAGGGCGTCCTACAATGAGCAGTTCTTC. Translating gives CASSQGRASYNEQFF.